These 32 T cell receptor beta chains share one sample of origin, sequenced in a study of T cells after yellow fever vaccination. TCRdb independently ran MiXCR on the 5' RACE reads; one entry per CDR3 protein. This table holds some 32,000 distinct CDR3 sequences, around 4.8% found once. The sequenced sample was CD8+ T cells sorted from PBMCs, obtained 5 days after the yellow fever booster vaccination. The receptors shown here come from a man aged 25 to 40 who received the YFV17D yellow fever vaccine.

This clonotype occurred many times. The CDR3 DNA sequence: TGCAGTGCTAGGGACGGGGGACGGGGCACCGGGGAGCTGTTTTTT. Protein product: CSARDGGRGTGELFF. This chain connects TRBV20-1 to TRBJ2-2; D is perhaps TRBD2 (6 bases). Between the trimmed V and J ends, which lost 3 bases and 4 bases, there was a span of 15 bases. Germline CDR1 reads DFQATT; CDR2 reads SNEGSKA (reference sequence). The CDR3 is 15 residues long.

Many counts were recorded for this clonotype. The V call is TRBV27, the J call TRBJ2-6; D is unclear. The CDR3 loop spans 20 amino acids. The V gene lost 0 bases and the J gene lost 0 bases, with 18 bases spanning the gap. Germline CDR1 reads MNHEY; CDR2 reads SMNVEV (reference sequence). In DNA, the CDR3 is TGTGCCAGCAGTTTATCGATCTTAAGCTCATCAAGCTCTGGGGCCAACGTCCTGACTTTC. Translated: CASSLSILSSSSSGANVLTF.

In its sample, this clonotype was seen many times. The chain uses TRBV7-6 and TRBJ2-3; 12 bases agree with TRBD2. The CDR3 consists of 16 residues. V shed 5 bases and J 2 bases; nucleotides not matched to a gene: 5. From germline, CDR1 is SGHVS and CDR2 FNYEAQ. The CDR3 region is CASSRRLAGDTDTQYF. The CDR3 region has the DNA TGTGCCAGCAGCCGAAGACTAGCGGGGGACACAGATACGCAGTATTTT.

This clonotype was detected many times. The DNA of the CDR3 is TGTGCCAGCAGTTACTCGGGCAGGGAAGACAGCTCCTACGAGCAGTACTTC. Encoded protein: CASSYSGREDSSYEQYF. J is TRBJ2-7 and V is TRBV6-5; possible D gene TRBD1, 5 bases. Germline V lookup: CDR1 MNHEY, CDR2 SVGAGI. This CDR3 region has 17 residues. Trimming shortened V by 0 bases and J by 0 bases, and 15 bases separated the two germline ends.

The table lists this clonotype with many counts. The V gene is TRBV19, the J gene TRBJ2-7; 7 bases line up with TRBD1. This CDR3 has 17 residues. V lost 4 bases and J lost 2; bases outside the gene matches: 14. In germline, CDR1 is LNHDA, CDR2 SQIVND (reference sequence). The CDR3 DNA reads TGTGCCAGTAGTACTTCCGATTGGGCAGGGGGTACCTACGAGCAGTACTTC. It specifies CASSTSDWAGGTYEQYF.

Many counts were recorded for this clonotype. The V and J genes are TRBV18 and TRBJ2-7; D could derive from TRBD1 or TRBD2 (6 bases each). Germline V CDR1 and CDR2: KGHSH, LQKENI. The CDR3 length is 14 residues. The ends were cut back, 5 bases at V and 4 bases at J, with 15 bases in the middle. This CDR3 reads CASSSAGQPYEQYF. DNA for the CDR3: TGTGCCAGCTCATCTGCGGGACAACCTTACGAGCAGTACTTC.

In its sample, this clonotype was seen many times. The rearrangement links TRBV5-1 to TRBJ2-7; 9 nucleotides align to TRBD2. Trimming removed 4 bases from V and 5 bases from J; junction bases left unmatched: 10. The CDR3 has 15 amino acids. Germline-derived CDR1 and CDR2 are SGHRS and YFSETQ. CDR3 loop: CASSGGGGGSDEQYF. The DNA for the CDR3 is TGCGCCAGCAGCGGCGGGGGGGGAGGATCAGACGAGCAGTACTTC.

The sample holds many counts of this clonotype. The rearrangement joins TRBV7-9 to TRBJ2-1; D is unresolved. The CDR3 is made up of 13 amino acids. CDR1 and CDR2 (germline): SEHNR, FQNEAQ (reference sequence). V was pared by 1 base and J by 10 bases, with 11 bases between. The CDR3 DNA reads TGTGCCAGCAGCTTAGTAATCCCAGTGGAGCAGTTCTTC. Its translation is CASSLVIPVEQFF.

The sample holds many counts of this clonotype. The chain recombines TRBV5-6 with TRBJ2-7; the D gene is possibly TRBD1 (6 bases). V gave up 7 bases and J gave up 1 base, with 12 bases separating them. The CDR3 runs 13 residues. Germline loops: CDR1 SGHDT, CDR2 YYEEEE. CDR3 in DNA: TGTGCCAGCCTACAAGGGGGATCCTACGAGCAGTACTTC. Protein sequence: CASLQGGSYEQYF.

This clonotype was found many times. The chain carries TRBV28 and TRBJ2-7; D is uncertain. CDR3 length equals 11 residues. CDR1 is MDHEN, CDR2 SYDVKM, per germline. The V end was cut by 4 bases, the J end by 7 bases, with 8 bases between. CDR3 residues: CASSYSEEQYF. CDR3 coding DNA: TGTGCCAGCAGTTATTCGGAGGAGCAGTACTTC.

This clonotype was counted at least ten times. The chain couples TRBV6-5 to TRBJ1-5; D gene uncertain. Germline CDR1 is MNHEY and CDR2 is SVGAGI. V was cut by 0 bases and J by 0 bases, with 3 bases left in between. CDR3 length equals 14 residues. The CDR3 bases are TGTGCCAGCAGTTACTCTCATAGCAATCAGCCCCAGCATTTT. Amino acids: CASSYSHSNQPQHF.

This CDR3 is CGASDLGNEQFF. In DNA, the CDR3 is TGTGGGGCCAGTGATTTGGGTAATGAGCAGTTCTTC. The rearrangement joins TRBV24-1 to TRBJ2-1; D uncertain. Germline CDR1 KGHDR, CDR2 SFDVKD. CDR3 length: 12 amino acids.

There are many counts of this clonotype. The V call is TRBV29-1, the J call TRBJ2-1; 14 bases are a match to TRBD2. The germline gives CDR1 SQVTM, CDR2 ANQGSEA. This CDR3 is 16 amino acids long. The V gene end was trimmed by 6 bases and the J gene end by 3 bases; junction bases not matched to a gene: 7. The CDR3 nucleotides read TGCAGCGTAGCCGGGACTAGCGGGAGTGTCTACAATGAGCAGTTCTTC. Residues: CSVAGTSGSVYNEQFF.

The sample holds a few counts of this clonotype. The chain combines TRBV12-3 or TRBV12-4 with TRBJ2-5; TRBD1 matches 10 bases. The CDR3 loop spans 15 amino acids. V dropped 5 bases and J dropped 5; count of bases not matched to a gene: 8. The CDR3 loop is CASSPATGGLETQYF. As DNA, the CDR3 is TGTGCCAGCAGTCCCGCGACAGGGGGCCTCGAGACCCAGTACTTC.

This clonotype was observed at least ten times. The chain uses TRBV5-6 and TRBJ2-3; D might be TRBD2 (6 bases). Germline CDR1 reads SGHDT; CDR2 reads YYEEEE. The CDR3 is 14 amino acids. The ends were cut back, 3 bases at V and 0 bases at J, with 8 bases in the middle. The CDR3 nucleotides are TGTGCCAGCAGCTGGGAGGAGAGCACAGATACGCAGTATTTT. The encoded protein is CASSWEESTDTQYF.

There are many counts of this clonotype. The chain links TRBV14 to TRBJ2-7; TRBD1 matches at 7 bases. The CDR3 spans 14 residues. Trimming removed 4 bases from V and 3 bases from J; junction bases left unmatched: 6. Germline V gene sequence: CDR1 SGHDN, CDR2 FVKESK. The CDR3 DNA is TGTGCCAGCAGCCCACAGGGGAACTTCTACGAGCAGTACTTC. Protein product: CASSPQGNFYEQYF.

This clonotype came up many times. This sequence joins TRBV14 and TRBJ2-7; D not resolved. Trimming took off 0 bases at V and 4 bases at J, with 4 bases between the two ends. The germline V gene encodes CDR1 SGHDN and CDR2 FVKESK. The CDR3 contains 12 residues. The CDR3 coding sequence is TGTGCCAGCAGCCAAGACAGTTACGAGCAGTACTTC. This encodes CASSQDSYEQYF.

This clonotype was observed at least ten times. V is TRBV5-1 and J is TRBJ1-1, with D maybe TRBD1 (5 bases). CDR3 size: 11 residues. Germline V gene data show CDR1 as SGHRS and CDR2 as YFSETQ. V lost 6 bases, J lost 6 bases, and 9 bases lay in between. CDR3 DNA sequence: TGCGCCAGCAAAGAGGGGTCTGAAGCTTTCTTT. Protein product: CASKEGSEAFF.

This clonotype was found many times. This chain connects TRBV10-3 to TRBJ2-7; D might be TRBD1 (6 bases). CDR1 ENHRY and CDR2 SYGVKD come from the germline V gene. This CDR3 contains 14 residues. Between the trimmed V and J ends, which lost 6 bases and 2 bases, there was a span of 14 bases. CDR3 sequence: CAISAGTTPYEQYF. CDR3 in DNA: TGTGCCATCAGCGCAGGGACAACTCCCTACGAGCAGTACTTC.

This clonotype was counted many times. CDR3 DNA: TGCGCCAGCAGCTTGGGTGAAGGGGCCTACGAGCAGTACTTC. Protein sequence: CASSLGEGAYEQYF. The chain combines TRBV5-1 with TRBJ2-7; tentatively, D is TRBD1 (5 bases). In germline, CDR1 is SGHRS, CDR2 YFSETQ. This CDR3 contains 14 residues. V was shortened by 0 bases and J by 2 bases, with 9 bases between the two germline ends.

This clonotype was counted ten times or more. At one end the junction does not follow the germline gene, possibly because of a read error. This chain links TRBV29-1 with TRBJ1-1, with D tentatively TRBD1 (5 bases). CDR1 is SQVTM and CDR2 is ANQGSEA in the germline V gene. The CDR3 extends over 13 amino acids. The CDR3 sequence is CSVETALNAEAFF. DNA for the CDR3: TGCAGCGTCGAGACAGCGTTGAACGCTGAAGCTTTCTTT.

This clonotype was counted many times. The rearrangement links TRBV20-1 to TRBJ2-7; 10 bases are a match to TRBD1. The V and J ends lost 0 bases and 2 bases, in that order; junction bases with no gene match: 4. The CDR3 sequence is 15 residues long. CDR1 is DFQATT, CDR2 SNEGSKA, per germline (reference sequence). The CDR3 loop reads CSARDRDRGPYEQYF. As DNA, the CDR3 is TGCAGTGCTAGAGACCGGGACAGGGGACCCTACGAGCAGTACTTC.

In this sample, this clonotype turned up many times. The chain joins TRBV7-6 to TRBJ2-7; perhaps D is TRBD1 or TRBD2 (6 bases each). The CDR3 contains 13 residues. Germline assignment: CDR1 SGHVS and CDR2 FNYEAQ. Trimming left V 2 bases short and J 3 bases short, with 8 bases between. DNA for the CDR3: TGTGCCAGCAGCTTAAGGGGGGACTACGAGCAGTACTTC. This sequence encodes CASSLRGDYEQYF.

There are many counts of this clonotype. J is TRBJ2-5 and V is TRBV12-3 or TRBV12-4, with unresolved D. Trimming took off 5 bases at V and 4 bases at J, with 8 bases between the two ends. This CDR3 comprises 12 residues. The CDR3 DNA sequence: TGTGCCAGCAGTCCCGCCGGAGAGACCCAGTACTTC. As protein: CASSPAGETQYF.

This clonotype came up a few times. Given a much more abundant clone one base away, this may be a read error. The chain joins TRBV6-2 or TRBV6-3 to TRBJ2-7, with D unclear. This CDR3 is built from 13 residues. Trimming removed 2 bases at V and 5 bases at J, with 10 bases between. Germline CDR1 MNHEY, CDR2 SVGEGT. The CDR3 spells CASSYPNMDEQYF. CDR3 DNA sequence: TGTGCCAGCAGTTACCCCAACATGGACGAGCAGTACTTC.

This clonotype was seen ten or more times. DNA of the CDR3: TGCGCCAGCAGCTTACCGACTAGCGTCGGGAACAATGAGCAGTTCTTC. Translated, it gives CASSLPTSVGNNEQFF. J is TRBJ2-1 and V is TRBV5-1, with 8 bases fitting TRBD2. CDR1 and CDR2 (germline): SGHRS, YFSETQ. J was trimmed by 5 bases and V by 2 bases; bases with no gene match: 9. This CDR3 is 16 amino acids long.

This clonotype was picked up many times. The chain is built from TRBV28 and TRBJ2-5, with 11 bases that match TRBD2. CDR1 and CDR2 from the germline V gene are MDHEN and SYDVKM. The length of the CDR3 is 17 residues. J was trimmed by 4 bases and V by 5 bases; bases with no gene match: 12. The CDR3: CASSPLGISGRVETQYF. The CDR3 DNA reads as TGTGCCAGCAGTCCCTTAGGGATTAGCGGGAGGGTAGAGACCCAGTACTTC.

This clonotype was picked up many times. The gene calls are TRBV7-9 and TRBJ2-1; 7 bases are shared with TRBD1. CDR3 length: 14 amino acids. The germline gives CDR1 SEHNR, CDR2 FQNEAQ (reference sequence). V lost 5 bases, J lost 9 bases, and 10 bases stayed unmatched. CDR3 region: CASSTTGQKREQFF. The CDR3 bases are TGTGCCAGCAGCACAACGGGACAGAAGCGTGAGCAGTTCTTC.

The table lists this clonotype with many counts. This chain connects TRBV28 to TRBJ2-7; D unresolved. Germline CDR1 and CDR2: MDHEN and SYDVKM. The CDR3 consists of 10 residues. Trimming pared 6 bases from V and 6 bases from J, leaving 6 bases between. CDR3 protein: CASRISEQYF. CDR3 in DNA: TGTGCCAGCAGGATCTCCGAGCAGTACTTC.

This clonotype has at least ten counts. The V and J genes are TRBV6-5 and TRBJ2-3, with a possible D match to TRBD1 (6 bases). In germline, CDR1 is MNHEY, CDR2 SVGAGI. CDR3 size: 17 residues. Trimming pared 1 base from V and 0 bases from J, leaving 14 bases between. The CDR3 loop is CASSYLIGQTSTDTQYF. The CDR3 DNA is TGTGCCAGCAGTTACTTGATTGGACAGACTAGCACAGATACGCAGTATTTT.

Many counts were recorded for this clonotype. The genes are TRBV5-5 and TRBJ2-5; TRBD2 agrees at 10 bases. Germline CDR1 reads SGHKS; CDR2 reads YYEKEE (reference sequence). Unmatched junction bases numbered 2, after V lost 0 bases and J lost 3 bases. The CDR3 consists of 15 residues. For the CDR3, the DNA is TGTGCCAGCAGCTTGGAAGGACTAGCGGAAGAGACCCAGTACTTC. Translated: CASSLEGLAEETQYF. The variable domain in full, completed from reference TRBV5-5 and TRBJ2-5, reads DAGVTQSPTHLIKTRGQQVTLRCSPISGHKSVSWYQQVLGQGPQFIFQYYEKEERGRGNFPDRFSARQFPNYSSELNVNALLLGDSALYLCASSLEGLAEETQYFGPGTRLLVL.

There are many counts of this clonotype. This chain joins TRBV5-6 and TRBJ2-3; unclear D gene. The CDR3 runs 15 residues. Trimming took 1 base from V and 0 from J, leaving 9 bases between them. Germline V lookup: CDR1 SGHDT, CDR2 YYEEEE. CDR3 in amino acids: CASSLFADSTDTQYF. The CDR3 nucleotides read TGTGCCAGCAGCTTGTTTGCCGACAGCACAGATACGCAGTATTTT.